Presented here are 21 T cell receptor beta chains from one specimen sequenced in a study of PD-1 blockade in classical Hodgkin lymphoma. Produced via immunoSEQ multiplex PCR; TCRdb's table is partial and in-frame only. Of about 99,000 clones in the sample, roughly 76% were seen once. Following autologous stem cell transplantation, relapse occurred in every patient, and exposure to brentuximab vedotin varied. Sequenced material: peripheral blood mononuclear cells (PBMCs), taken before the second cycle of nivolumab. The receptors were gathered from a human donor with classical Hodgkin lymphoma.

The CDR3 protein is CASSFRTGLNEKLFF. CDR3 sequence (DNA): TGTGCCAGCAGCTTTCGGACAGGCTTGAATGAAAAACTGTTTTTT. V gene TRBV5-4 combines with J gene TRBJ1-4; 7 bases match TRBD1. This CDR3 has 15 amino acids. Per germline, CDR1 SGHNT and CDR2 YYREEE (reference sequence). V shed 2 bases, J shed 5 bases, and the junction held 6 bases outside the gene matches.

This chain links TRBV7-9 with TRBJ2-7, with D tentatively TRBD2 (5 bases). V was cut by 2 bases and J by 2 bases, with 10 bases left in between. The CDR3 sequence is 14 residues long. Germline V gives CDR1 SEHNR, CDR2 FQNEAQ (reference sequence). For the CDR3, the DNA is TGTGCCAGCAGCTTAAGGACGGGGACCTACGAGCAGTACTTC. Its protein is CASSLRTGTYEQYF.

A few counts support this clone. The chain has TRBV30 and TRBJ2-7; TRBD2 matches at 11 bases. This CDR3 region has 14 residues. Looked up from germline, CDR1 is GTSNPN and CDR2 is SVGIG (reference sequence). The ends lost 3 bases at V and 3 bases at J; junction bases unmatched: 4. For the CDR3, the DNA is TGTGCCTGGAGCCTGACTAGCGGGAACTACGAGCAGTACTTC. Translating it yields CAWSLTSGNYEQYF.

V and J are TRBV6-6 and TRBJ2-1, with unresolved D. The CDR3 length is 15 residues. Between the trimmed V and J ends, which lost 7 bases and 7 bases, there was a span of 20 bases. The germline CDR1 and CDR2 sequences are MNHNY and SVGAGI (reference sequence). As DNA, the CDR3 is TGTGCCAGCACCCAGTGGGCTACCGGGCGGAATGAGCAGTTCTTC. Encoded protein: CASTQWATGRNEQFF.

The rearrangement links TRBV18 to TRBJ1-1; TRBD1 is a possible D gene (5 bases). The germline V and J ends were trimmed by 2 bases and 5 bases, with 21 bases remaining between them. This CDR3 has 17 residues. Germline-derived CDR1 and CDR2 are KGHSH and LQKENI. The CDR3 loop is CASSPSRPTASGTEAFF. The DNA of the CDR3 is TGTGCCAGCTCACCATCTCGCCCGACAGCTTCAGGGACTGAAGCTTTCTTT.

The J gene is TRBJ2-7, the V gene TRBV6-5; D is undetermined. CDR1 is MNHEY, CDR2 SVGAGI, per germline. The CDR3 has 14 residues. V lost 5 bases and J lost 2, with 13 bases in between. The CDR3 reads CASSRERVPYEQYF. Written as DNA, the CDR3 is TGTGCCAGCAGTCGAGAAAGAGTCCCCTACGAGCAGTACTTC.

This chain joins TRBV2 and TRBJ2-7; D is possibly TRBD2 (7 bases). The V and J ends lost 6 bases and 3 bases respectively, with 18 bases between them. Germline V gene data show CDR1 as SNHLY and CDR2 as FYNNEI. The CDR3 loop spans 15 amino acids. The CDR3 protein is CASRKGGGQYYEQYF. The CDR3 DNA reads as TGTGCCAGCAGAAAAGGGGGGGGCCAATACTACGAGCAGTACTTC. The entire variable domain, with the rest obtained from reference TRBV2 and TRBJ2-7, is as follows: EPEVTQTPSHQVTQMGQEVILRCVPISNHLYFYWYRQILGQKVEFLVSFYNNEISEKSEIFDDQFSVERPDGSNFTLKIRSTKLEDSAMYFCASRKGGGQYYEQYFGPGTRLTVT.

The chain joins TRBV2 to TRBJ2-5; weak D call: TRBD2 (6 bases). The CDR3 length is 15 residues. Trimming took 5 bases from V and 5 from J, leaving 18 bases between them. The germline V gene has CDR1 SNHLY and CDR2 FYNNEI. The CDR3 reads CASSNPAGPRETQYF. The CDR3, as DNA: TGTGCCAGCAGTAACCCCGCGGGGCCTCGGGAGACCCAGTACTTC.

This chain uses TRBV5-1 with TRBJ1-4; D call uncertain. CDR1 SGHRS and CDR2 YFSETQ come from the germline V gene. Trimming removed 2 bases from V and 5 bases from J, with 10 bases in between. The CDR3 runs to 14 residues. The CDR3, as DNA: TGCGCCAGCAGCTTTGGCAGAGTCAATGAAAAACTGTTTTTT. Amino acids: CASSFGRVNEKLFF.

This clone was counted between two and nine times. The rearrangement joins TRBV2 to TRBJ1-2, with 7 bases lining up with TRBD1. Germline V gene sequence: CDR1 SNHLY, CDR2 FYNNEI. The CDR3 has 13 residues. The trim removed 6 bases at V and 4 bases at J, leaving 5 bases unmatched. In DNA form, the CDR3 reads TGTGCCAGCAGGCAGACAGGGATCTATGGCTACACCTTC. This codes for CASRQTGIYGYTF.

This chain joins TRBV9 and TRBJ2-5, with D possibly TRBD1 on 6 matching bases. Trimming cost V 1 base and J 5 bases, with 9 bases left between them. CDR3 length: 13 amino acids. Germline CDR1 SGDLS, CDR2 YYNGEE. In DNA, the CDR3 is TGTGCCAGCAGCGTAACAGGGTTGGAGACCCAGTACTTC. Protein sequence: CASSVTGLETQYF.

The chain links TRBV14 to TRBJ1-1, with 10 bases fitting TRBD1. The J segment lost 1 base and the V segment lost 4 bases, leaving 3 bases of the junction unmatched. This CDR3 has 15 amino acids. Germline V CDR1 and CDR2: SGHDN, FVKESK. Here the CDR3 reads CASSPWTGGNTEAFF. The CDR3 DNA reads TGTGCCAGCAGCCCGTGGACAGGGGGGAACACTGAAGCTTTCTTT.

The CDR3 region has the DNA TGTGCCAGCAGTTTACCCGGGGAGCTGTTTTTT. This translates into CASSLPGELFF. V and J are TRBV6-6 and TRBJ2-2; D is uncertain. Germline V CDR1 and CDR2: MNHNY, SVGAGI (reference sequence). The V end was cut by 4 bases, the J end by 6 bases, with 3 bases between. This CDR3 comprises 11 residues.

This chain uses TRBV6-5 with TRBJ1-4, with unresolved D. The CDR3 is made up of 12 amino acids. V lost 11 bases and J 4 bases, leaving 11 bases between the germline ends. CDR1 MNHEY and CDR2 SVGAGI come from the germline V gene. The CDR3 reads CARELNNEKLFF. Here the CDR3 DNA reads TGTGCCCGGGAGCTTAATAATGAAAAACTGTTTTTT.

Worth noting for this clone: The sample has other DNA sequences that encode this CDR3 too. This chain connects TRBV6-5 to TRBJ1-5; D not certain. The CDR3 spans 15 residues. Trimming pared 6 bases from V and 0 bases from J, leaving 12 bases between. Germline CDR1 and CDR2: MNHEY and SVGAGI. The CDR3 bases are TGTGCCAGCAGGATAAGGGAGTATAGCAATCAGCCCCAGCATTTT. Its translation is CASRIREYSNQPQHF.

The chain recombines TRBV12-2 with TRBJ1-1; the tabulated D call, TRBD1, remains unverified against the DNA. TRBV12-2 is noted as a pseudogene. This CDR3 spans 14 amino acids. The CDR3 loop reads CASRLDRGETEAFF. The DNA for the CDR3 is TGTGCAAGTCGCTTAGACAGGGGGGAAACTGAAGCTTTCTTT.

This clone was seen just once. V and J are TRBV10-3 and TRBJ1-5; no firm D call. Trimming left V 8 bases short and J 7 bases short, with 18 bases between. This CDR3 contains 14 residues. CDR1 is ENHRY, CDR2 SYGVKD, per germline. Here the CDR3 reads CAISLWGGSQPQHF. Written as DNA, the CDR3 is TGTGCCATCTCACTATGGGGTGGATCCCAGCCCCAGCATTTT.

This sequence joins TRBV7-2 and TRBJ2-7; the D is unclear. Germline assignment: CDR1 SGHTA and CDR2 FQGNSA. The CDR3 has 14 residues. V lost 7 bases and J lost 9, with 22 bases in between. The CDR3 DNA reads as TGTGCCAGCACCGCTTACCAGTGGGTCGAGGTGCAGTACTTC. It encodes CASTAYQWVEVQYF. The full variable domain, in which reference TRBV7-2 and TRBJ2-7 provide the parts outside the CDR3, is GAGVSQSPSNKVTEKGKDVELRCDPISGHTALYWYRQSLGQGLEFLIYFQGNSAPDKSGLPSDRFSAERTGGSVSTLTIQRTQQEDSAVYLCASTAYQWVEVQYFGPGTRLTVT.

V gene TRBV30 combines with J gene TRBJ2-7; possible D gene TRBD1, 6 bases. The CDR3 covers 12 residues. Per the germline V gene, CDR1 is GTSNPN and CDR2 is SVGIG (reference sequence). V lost 3 bases and J 2 bases, leaving 8 bases between the germline ends. The CDR3 bases are TGTGCCTGGAGGTGGGGGCCCTACGAGCAGTACTTC. It is translated as CAWRWGPYEQYF.

As for this clone: The same CDR3 arises from other DNA sequences in this sample as well. The chain carries TRBV7-2 and TRBJ1-3, with D hard to call. Deletions cut 2 bases from V and 2 bases from J, with 1 base between. The CDR3 has 12 residues. Looked up from germline, CDR1 is SGHTA and CDR2 is FQGNSA. Written as DNA, the CDR3 is TGTGCCAGCAGCTTAACTGGAAACACCATATATTTT. This encodes CASSLTGNTIYF.

The chain employs TRBV7-9 and TRBJ2-7; 8 bases are a match to TRBD2. The CDR3 spans 15 residues. Germline V CDR1 and CDR2: SEHNR, FQNEAQ (reference sequence). V shed 0 bases and J 7 bases; nucleotides not matched to a gene: 8. DNA for the CDR3: TGTGCCAGCAGCTTAGCAGTCGGGACTAGACTAGAGCAGTACTTC. Translating gives CASSLAVGTRLEQYF.